This T cell receptor (beta chain) was obtained from a study of blood T cell repertoires in COVID-19. The overall study: In each case, the material was cDNA or gDNA derived from T cells, B-cell-depleted T cells, or PBMCs.

Clones were sequenced by immunoSEQ multiplex PCR, and TCRdb holds only the in-frame ones, with some missing. The sample includes around 620,000 clones, 75% to 90% of them seen just once. Germline V gene data show CDR1 as DFQATT and CDR2 as SNEGSKA (reference sequence). Trimming took 3 bases from V and 1 from J, leaving 13 bases between them. CDR3 size: 15 residues. The chain recombines TRBV20-1 with TRBJ1-3, with D hard to call. The specimen was peripheral blood. This receptor was identified in a woman aged 18-29 years with acute or convalescent COVID-19. The CDR3: CSASSRPSSGNTIYF. In DNA, the CDR3 is TGCAGTGCTAGTTCCAGGCCTTCGTCTGGAAACACCATATATTTT.